A selection of T cell receptor beta chains follows, all from one sample in a study of T cell responses to AZD1222 COVID-19 vaccine. Only in-frame clones appear in the TCRdb table, and some are missing; sequencing was by immunoSEQ multiplex PCR. The sample has 150,000 or so clones, over 75% seen once. The sample consisted of peripheral blood, taken on day 0 of AZD1222 vaccination. Receptors were obtained from an adult in good health. CDR3s include the opening cysteine and the closing phenylalanine or tryptophan.

CDR3 length,V gene,CDR3 protein
14,TRBV12-5,CASGLGTGPYEQYF
12,TRBV30,CAWTGQNTEAFF
13,TRBV2,CASVRDRDFGYTF
15,TRBV10-3,CAISQGTYQNNEQFF
14,TRBV6-5,CATLDSHYNQPQHF
15,TRBV7-3,CASSTLAGGSYEQYF
11,TRBV28,CASELNYGYTF
14,TRBV6-6,CASTRRGGDGGYTF
14,TRBV5-1,CASSLDRGNSPLHF
11,TRBV28,CASSRDTEAFF
15,TRBV25-1,CASSESARAYDGYTF
14,TRBV7-9,CASSPPPTYNEQFF
15,TRBV3-1/TRBV3-2,CASSQRLAGDNEQFF
15,TRBV14,CASSRNRESNTEAFF
13,TRBV5-1,CASTSPPNNEQFF
14,TRBV11-2,CASSFGAANYGYTF
12,TRBV19,CATRAGTDGYTF
15,TRBV5-1,CASSLSAAMNTEAFF
13,TRBV5-8,CASSSQGWQPQHF
16,TRBV27,CASSFPGQGGPYEQYF